This TCR beta chain was recorded in a study of cytomegalovirus exposure and HLA in healthy donors. Looking at the study overall: It was reported in a later analysis that the same platform had been used for the roughly 130 validation repertoires as for the roughly 650 first-cohort repertoires.

The donors belonged to the approximately 110-subject validation cohort, separate from the roughly 700-subject first cohort. Assay used: immunoSEQ multiplex PCR; TCRdb lists only in-frame clones, some missing. Counted here are 100,000 to 150,000 clones, 70% to 90% occurring once; the ten biggest clones make up approximately 2%. Turning to this clone: No antigen is known for it.

The V end lost 2 bases, the J end lost 9 bases, and 5 bases lay between the germline ends. The CDR3 runs 11 residues. Germline lookup yields CDR1 SGHNT and CDR2 YENEEA. Study outcomes and limitations: Per published reports, the classifier diagnosed cytomegalovirus status with high specificity and sensitivity. Researchers catalogued about 160 TCR beta chains as cytomegalovirus-associated.

The J gene is TRBJ1-3, the V gene TRBV11-3, with D tentatively TRBD1 (5 bases). The sequenced material came from PBMCs. The clonotype was recovered from a woman in her late teens or twenties in good health and CMV-seronegative. CDR3 DNA sequence: TGTGCCAGCAGCTTACAGGGCACCATATATTTT. Its protein product is CASSLQGTIYF.